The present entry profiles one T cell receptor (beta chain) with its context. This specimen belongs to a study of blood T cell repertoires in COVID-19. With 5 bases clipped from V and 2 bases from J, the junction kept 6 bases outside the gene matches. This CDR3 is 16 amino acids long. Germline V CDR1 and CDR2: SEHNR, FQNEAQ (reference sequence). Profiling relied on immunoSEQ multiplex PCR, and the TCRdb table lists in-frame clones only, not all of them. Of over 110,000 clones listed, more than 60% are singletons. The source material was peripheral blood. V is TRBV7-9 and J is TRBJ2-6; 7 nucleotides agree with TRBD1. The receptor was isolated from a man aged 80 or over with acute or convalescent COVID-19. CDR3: CASSEVQGTGANVLTF. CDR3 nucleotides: TGTGCCAGCAGCGAGGTACAGGGGACTGGGGCCAACGTCCTGACTTTC.